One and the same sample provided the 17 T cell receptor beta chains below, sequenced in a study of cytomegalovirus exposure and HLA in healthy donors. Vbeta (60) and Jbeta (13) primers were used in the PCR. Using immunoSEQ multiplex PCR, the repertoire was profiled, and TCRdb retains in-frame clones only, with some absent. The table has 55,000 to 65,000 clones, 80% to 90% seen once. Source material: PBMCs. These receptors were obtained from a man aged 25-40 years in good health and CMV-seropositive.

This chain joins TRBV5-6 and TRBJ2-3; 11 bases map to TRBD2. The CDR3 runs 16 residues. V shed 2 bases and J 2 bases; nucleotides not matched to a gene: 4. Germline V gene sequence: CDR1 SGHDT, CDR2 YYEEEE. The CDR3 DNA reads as TGTGCCAGCAGCTTCGTACTAGCGGGAGTCACAGATACGCAGTATTTT. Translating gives CASSFVLAGVTDTQYF.

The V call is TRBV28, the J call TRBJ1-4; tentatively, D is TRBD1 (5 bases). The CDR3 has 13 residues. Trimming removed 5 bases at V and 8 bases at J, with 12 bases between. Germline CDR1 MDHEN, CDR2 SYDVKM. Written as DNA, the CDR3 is TGTGCCAGCAGTCCCCGCCGGGGGGAAAAACTGTTTTTT. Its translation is CASSPRRGEKLFF.

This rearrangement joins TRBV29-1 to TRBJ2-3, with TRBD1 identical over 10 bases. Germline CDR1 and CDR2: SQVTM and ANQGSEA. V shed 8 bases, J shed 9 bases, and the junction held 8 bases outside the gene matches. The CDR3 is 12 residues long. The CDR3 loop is CSIRQGAPTQYF. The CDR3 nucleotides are TGCAGCATCCGACAGGGGGCGCCGACGCAGTATTTT.

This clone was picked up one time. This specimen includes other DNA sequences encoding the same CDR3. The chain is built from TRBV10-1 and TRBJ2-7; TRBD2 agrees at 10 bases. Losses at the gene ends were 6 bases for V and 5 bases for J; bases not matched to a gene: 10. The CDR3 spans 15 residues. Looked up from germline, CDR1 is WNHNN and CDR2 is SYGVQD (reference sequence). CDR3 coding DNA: TGCGCCAGCAGCCTCTCCCTAGCGGGAGAGAACGAGCAGTACTTC. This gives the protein CASSLSLAGENEQYF.

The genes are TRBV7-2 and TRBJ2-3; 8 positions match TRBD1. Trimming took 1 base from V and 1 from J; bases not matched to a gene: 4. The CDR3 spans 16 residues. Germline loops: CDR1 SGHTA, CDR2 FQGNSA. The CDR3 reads CASSLDAGGGTDTQYF. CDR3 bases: TGTGCCAGCAGCTTAGATGCAGGGGGCGGCACAGATACGCAGTATTTT.

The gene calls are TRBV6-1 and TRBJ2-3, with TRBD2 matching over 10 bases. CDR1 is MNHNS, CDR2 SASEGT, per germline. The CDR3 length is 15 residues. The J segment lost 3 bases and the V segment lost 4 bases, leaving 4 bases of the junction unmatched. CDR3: CASSVSSGSTDTQYF. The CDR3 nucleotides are TGTGCCAGCAGTGTCTCTAGCGGGAGTACAGATACGCAGTATTTT.

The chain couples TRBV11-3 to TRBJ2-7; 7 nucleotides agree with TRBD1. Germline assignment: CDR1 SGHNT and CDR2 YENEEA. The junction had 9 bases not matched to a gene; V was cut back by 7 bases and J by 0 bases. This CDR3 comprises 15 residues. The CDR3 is CASNYGQAISYEQYF. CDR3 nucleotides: TGTGCCAGCAACTACGGACAGGCCATCTCCTACGAGCAGTACTTC.

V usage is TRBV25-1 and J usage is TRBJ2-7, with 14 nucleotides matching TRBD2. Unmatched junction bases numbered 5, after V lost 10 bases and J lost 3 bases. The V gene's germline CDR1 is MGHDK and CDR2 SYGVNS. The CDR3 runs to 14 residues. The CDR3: CAKTGTSGSYEQYF. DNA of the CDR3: TGTGCCAAGACCGGGACTAGCGGGAGCTACGAGCAGTACTTC.

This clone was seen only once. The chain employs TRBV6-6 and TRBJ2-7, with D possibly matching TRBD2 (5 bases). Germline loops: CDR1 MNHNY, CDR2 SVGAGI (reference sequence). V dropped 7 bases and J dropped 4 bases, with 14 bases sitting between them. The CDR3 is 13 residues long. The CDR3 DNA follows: TGTGCCAGCAAGGTGGGAGAAATTTACGAGCAGTACTTC. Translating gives CASKVGEIYEQYF.

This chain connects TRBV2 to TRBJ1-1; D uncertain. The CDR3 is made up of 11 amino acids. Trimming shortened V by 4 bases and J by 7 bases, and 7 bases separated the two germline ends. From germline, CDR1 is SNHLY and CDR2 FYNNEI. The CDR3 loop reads CASSGWSEAFF. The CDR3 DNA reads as TGTGCCAGCAGTGGGTGGAGTGAAGCTTTCTTT. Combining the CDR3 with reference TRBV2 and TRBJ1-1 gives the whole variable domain EPEVTQTPSHQVTQMGQEVILRCVPISNHLYFYWYRQILGQKVEFLVSFYNNEISEKSEIFDDQFSVERPDGSNFTLKIRSTKLEDSAMYFCASSGWSEAFFGQGTRLTVV.

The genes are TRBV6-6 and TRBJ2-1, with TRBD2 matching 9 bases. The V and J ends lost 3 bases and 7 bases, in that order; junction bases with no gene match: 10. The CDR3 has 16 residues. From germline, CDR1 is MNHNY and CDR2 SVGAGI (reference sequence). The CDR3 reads CASSYARAGGWNEQFF. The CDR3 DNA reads TGTGCCAGCAGTTATGCGAGGGCGGGAGGGTGGAATGAGCAGTTCTTC.

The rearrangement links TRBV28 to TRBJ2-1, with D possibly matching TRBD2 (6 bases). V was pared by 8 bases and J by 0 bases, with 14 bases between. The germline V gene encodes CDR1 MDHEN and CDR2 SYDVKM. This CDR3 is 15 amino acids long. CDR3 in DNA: TGTGCCAGCGGTCTAGGAGGGAGCTCCTACAATGAGCAGTTCTTC. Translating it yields CASGLGGSSYNEQFF.

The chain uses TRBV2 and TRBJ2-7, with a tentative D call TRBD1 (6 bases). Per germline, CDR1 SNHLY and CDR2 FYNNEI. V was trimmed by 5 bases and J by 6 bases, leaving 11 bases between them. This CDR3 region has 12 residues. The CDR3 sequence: CASSQDRLEQYF. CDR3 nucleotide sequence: TGTGCCAGCAGTCAGGACAGACTCGAGCAGTACTTC.

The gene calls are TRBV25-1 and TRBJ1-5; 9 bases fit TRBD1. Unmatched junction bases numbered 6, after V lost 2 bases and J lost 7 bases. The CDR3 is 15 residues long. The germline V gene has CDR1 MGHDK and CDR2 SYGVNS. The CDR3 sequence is CASSEMGQGEQPQHF. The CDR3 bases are TGTGCCAGCAGTGAAATGGGACAGGGTGAACAGCCCCAGCATTTT.

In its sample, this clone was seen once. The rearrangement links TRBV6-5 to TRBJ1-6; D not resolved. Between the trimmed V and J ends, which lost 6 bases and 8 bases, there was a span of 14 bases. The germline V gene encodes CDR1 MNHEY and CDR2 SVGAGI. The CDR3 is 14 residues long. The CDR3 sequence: CASRSRGGDSPLHF. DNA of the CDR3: TGTGCCAGCAGATCCCGGGGTGGGGATTCACCCCTCCACTTT.

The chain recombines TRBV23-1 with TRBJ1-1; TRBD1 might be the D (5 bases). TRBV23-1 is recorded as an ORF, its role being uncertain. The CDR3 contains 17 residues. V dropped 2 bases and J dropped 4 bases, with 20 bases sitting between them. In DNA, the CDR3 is TGCGCCAGCAGTCAAGGTGGGGCAAGGTATGCGAGCACTGAAGCTTTCTTT. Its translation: CASSQGGARYASTEAFF.

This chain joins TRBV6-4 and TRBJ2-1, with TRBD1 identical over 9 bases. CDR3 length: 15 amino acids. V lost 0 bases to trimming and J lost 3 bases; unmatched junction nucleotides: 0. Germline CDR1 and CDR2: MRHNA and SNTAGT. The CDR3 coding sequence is TGTGCCAGCAGTGACTCGACAGGGGGCTACAATGAGCAGTTCTTC. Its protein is CASSDSTGGYNEQFF.